In its sample, the clone carrying this T cell receptor (beta chain) was seen many times. The sample is drawn from a study of blood T cell repertoires in COVID-19. Study summary: PBMCs, B-cell-depleted T cells, or T cells provided the cDNA or gDNA that made up the material.

The CDR3 consists of 11 residues. The germline V gene has CDR1 LNHDA and CDR2 SQIVND (reference sequence). V lost 5 bases to trimming and J lost 9 bases; unmatched junction nucleotides: 3. Sequenced by immunoSEQ multiplex PCR; TCRdb stores in-frame clones only, minus some. The table records about 160,000 clones, 82% of them present only once. The sequence derives from a man in his 60s who had recovered from COVID-19. This sequence joins TRBV19 and TRBJ1-2; 7 nucleotides agree with TRBD1. The sequencing sample was made of PBMCs or T cells enriched from blood (not recorded which). The CDR3 reads CASSSGQSYTF. The DNA of the CDR3 is TGTGCCAGTAGTTCGGGACAGAGCTACACCTTC.